The clone carrying this T cell receptor (beta chain) was seen a single time. Its target is not known. This specimen comes from a study of blood T cells in healthy people across ages. V shed 2 bases and J 2 bases; nucleotides not matched to a gene: 7. The germline gives CDR1 MDHEN, CDR2 SYDVKM. This CDR3 has 16 amino acids. Study-level results: Per-million-T-cell TCR beta diversity fell roughly linearly with age.

A second roughly 6 to 12 cycle PCR used barcoded and J-beta primers. A single record per CDR3 protein comes from TCRdb applying MiXCR to the 5' RACE reads. Of about 1.6 million distinct CDR3 sequences in the sample, around 35% were seen once. The rearrangement links TRBV28 to TRBJ2-3; 7 bases match TRBD2. This receptor was obtained from a woman aged 25 to 39 in good health. The sample was blood. This CDR3 is CASSLIGEGYTDTQYF. The CDR3 region has the DNA TGTGCCAGCAGTTTAATTGGGGAGGGCTACACAGATACGCAGTATTTT.